This TCR beta chain appears in the sequencing data of a study of beta chain features in type 1 diabetes. TCRB transcripts that were expressed got sequenced, as all of the isolated RNA had been reverse transcribed. Clones were sequenced by immunoSEQ multiplex PCR, and TCRdb holds only the in-frame ones, with some missing. Of fewer than 650,000 clones in the sample, 15% to 17% were seen once. In this sample, this clone turned up a few times. Its specificity is not known. V lost 5 bases to trimming and J lost 4 bases; unmatched junction nucleotides: 9. The CDR3 runs to 15 residues. Germline V gene lookup returns CDR1 MDHEN and CDR2 SYDVKM. Findings of the study overall: The naive, central memory and Treg TCRB repertoires looked more alike in patients than they did in healthy donors.

The chain carries TRBV28 and TRBJ2-7; 9 positions match TRBD1. This receptor was taken from a man between 18 and 29 years old in good health. The sequenced material came from naive CD4+ T cells from blood. The CDR3, as DNA: TGTGCCAGCAGTCTCGGGACAGGGTTCTCGTACGAGCAGTACTTC. It yields the protein CASSLGTGFSYEQYF.